This T cell receptor (beta chain) was observed in a study of chemoradiotherapy in HPV16-positive cancers (dated by TCRdb to between 2021 and 2024). About the study as a whole: Candidate HPV-specific T-cell clones and common TCR motifs were defined by functional T-cell assays performed on cells from a couple of HPV16-positive patients. Whether T-cell immunity against the HPV oncoproteins E6 and E7 changes during chemoradiotherapy and whether survival is affected by this immunity were examined in the study. The candidate HPV-specific TCRs and motifs were subsequently tracked in TCR repertoires obtained from 70 to 95 patients with HPV-related cancers.

The germline V gene sets CDR1 to SNHLY and CDR2 to FYNNEI. Relative to germline, V is 5 bases shorter and J is 5 bases shorter, with 7 bases between their ends. From cysteine to phenylalanine, the CDR3 is 11 amino acids long. Solely the CDR3 DNA is kept, with 33 bases framed from the first base. Library preparation employed the immunoSEQ multiplex PCR assay. The source is immuneACCESS, and TCRdb retained only in-frame sequences with V and J called. Part of the clones is not carried over; for the studies checked, unresolved V genes explain less than half of this, and the remainder is unexplained. The sample yields thousands of clones; approximately 84% were counted once. The top ten hold approximately 14% of the sample. Paper-wide results and their limitations: Expansion of candidate HPV-specific clones and E7-related TCR motifs was observed in the tumor microenvironment during treatment, whereas no such expansion was observed for non-HPV-specific T cells. The functional definition of HPV-specific T cells came from only a couple of HPV16-positive patients, and the survival association was reported for HPV16-positive patients. Improved recurrence-free survival in HPV16-positive patients was associated with expansion of HPV-responsive T cells during chemoradiotherapy.

Of note for this clone: Its specific antigen is unknown. No base qualities exist here, and no much larger clone lies one base off it.

Repertoires were sampled repeatedly over the course of chemoradiotherapy, so clonal expansion could be followed in the tumor microenvironment. This sample comprised tumor tissue, obtained from a patient who underwent chemoradiotherapy. The sequence is built from TRBV2 and TRBJ2-7; TRBD1 is possibly the D segment (6 matching bases). The receptor comes from a human donor with HPV-associated anogenital cancer. CDR3 sequence: CASSRTDEQYF. Read as DNA, the sequence is TGTGCCAGCAGTCGGACAGACGAGCAGTACTTC.